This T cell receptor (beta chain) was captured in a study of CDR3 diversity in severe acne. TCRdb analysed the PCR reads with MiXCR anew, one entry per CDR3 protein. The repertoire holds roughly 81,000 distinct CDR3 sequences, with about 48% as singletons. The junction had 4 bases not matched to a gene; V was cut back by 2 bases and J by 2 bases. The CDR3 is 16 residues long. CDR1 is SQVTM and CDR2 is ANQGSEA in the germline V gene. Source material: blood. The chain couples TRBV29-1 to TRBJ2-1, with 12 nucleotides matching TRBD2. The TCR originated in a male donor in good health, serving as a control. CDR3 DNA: TGCAGCGTTGAATCAGCTAGCGGGGGGGCCTACAATGAGCAGTTCTTC. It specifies CSVESASGGAYNEQFF.